Sequencing of this TCR beta chain was carried out in a study of beta chain features in type 1 diabetes. Study-level findings and limits: A moderate, significant TCRB CDR3 shortening appeared in type 1 diabetes across four CD4+ subsets.

This clone was detected a few times. What it binds is unknown. The entirety of the isolated RNA underwent reverse transcription, so expressed TCRB transcripts were sequenced. Sequenced by immunoSEQ multiplex PCR; TCRdb stores in-frame clones only, minus some. Among a few hundred thousand clones listed, roughly an eighth were seen once. The germline V gene encodes CDR1 MGHDK and CDR2 SYGVNS. The V gene lost 5 bases and the J gene lost 6 bases, with 23 bases spanning the gap. CDR3 length: 16 amino acids. Sequencing was performed on naive CD4+ T cells from blood. This rearrangement joins TRBV25-1 to TRBJ2-7; possibly TRBD1 for D (6 bases). This TCR came from a man under 40 with type 1 diabetes. As DNA, the CDR3 is TGTGCCAGCAGTCGATCAGGGGTGTCGCCTAGGACCGAGCAGTACTTC. Encoded protein: CASSRSGVSPRTEQYF.